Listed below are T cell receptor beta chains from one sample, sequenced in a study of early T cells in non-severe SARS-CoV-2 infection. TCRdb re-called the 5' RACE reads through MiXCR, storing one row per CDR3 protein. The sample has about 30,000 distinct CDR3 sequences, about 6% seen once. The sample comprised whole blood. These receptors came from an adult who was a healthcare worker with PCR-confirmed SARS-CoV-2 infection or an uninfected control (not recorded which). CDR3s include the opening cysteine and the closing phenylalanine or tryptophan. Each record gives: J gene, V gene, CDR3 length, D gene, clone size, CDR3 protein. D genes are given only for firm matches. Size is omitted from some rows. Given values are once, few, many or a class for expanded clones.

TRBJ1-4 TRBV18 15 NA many CASSPPGHQGEKLFF
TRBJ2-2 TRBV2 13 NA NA CASSDYPGGELFF
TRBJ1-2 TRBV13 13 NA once CASSRTGYDGYTF
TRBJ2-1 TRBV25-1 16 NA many CASSERRGSSYNEQFF
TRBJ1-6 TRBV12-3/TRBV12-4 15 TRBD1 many CASSSGTAENSPLHF
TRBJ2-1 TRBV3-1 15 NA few CASSPPTGAYNEQFF
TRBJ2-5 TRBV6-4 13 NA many CASSAGLRETQYF
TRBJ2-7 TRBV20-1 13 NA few CSASDPQRNEQYF
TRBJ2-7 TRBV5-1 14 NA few CASSFRDTLYEQYF
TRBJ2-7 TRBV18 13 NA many CASSPENYYEQYF
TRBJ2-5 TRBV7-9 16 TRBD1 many CASSPWTGGMEETQYF
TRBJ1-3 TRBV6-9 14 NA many CASSYMGYGNTIYF
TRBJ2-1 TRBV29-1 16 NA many CSTSPAGANSYNEQFF
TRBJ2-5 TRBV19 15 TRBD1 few CASRTGTGGAETQYF
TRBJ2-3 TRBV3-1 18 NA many CASSQSGLRVSSTDTQYF
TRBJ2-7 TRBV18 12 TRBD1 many CASSPGQAEQYF
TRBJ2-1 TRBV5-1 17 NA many CASSLGTGPSSYNEQFF
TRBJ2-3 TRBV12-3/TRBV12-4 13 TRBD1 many CASSKGAVGTQYF
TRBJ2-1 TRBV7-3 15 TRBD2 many CASSLLGLAVRGQFF
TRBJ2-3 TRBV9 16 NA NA CASSVTGGPITDTQYF
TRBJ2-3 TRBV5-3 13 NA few CARSFWSTDTQYF
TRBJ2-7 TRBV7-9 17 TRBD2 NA CASSLAGTSGRAAEQYF
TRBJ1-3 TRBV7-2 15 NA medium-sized CASSLDPISGNTIYF
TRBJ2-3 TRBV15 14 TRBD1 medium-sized CATSRQGGTDTQYF
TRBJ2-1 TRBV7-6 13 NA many CASISRDYNEQFF
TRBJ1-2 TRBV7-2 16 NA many CASSFLVFRTDYGYTF
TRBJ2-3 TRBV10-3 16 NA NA CAISEGRLTTGDTQYF
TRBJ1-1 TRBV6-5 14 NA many CASSFAPSPTEAFF
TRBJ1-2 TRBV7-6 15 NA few CASSLTAAQVYGYTF
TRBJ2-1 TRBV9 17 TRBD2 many CASSVEGGGGPLREQFF
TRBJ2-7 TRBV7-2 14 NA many CASSSSGTDYEQYF
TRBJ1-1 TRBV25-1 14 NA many CASSERTSNTEAFF
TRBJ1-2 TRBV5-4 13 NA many CASSSRQAYGYTF
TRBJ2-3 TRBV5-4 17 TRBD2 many CASSLGPLAGSTDTQYF
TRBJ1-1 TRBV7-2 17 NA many CASSLALGGAGNTEAFF
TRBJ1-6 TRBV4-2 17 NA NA CASSPGGGANYNSPLHF
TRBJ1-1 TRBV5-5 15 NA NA CASSFEGLRGTEAFF
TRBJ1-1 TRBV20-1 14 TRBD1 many CSARRQGANTEAFF
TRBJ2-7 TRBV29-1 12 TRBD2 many CSVVGGVYEQYF
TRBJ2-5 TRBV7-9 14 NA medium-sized CASSEIGAQETQYF
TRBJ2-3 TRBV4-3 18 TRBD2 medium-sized CASSQDLAGGLLTDTQYF
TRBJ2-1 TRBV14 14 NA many CASSHSDVWYEQFF
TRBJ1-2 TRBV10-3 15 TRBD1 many CAISEEDRGNDGYTF
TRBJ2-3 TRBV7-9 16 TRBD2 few CASSLGGRDGTDTQYF
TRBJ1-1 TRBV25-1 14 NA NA CASSEWGLKEGAFF
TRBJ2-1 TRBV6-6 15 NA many CASSYSISLGNEQFF
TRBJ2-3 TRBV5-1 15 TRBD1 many CASSLARQGSDTQYF
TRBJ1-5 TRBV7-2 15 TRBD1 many CASSHGQGGNQPQHF
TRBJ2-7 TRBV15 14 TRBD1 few CATSRDRVAYEQYF
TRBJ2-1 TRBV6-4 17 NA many CASSEFSGPSSYNEQFF
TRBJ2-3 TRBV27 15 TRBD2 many CASRVSGRGTDTQYF
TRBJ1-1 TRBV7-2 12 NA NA CASGQANTEAFF